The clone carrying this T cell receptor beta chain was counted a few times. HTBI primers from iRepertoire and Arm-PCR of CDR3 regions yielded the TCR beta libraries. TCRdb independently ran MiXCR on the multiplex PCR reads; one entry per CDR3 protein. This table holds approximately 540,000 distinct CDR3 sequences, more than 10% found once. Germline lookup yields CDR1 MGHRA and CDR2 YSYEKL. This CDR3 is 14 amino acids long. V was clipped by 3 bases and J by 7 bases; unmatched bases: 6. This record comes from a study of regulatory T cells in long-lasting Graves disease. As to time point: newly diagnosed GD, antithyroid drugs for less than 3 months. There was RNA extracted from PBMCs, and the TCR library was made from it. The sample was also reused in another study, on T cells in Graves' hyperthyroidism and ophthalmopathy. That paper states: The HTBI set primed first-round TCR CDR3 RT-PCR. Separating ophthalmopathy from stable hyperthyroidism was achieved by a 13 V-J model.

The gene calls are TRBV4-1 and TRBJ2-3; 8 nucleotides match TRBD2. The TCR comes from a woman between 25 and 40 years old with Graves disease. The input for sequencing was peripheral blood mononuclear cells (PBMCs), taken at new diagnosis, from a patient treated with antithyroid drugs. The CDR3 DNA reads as TGCGCCAGCAGCCACTACGGGAGGGGAAATACGCAGTATTTT. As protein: CASSHYGRGNTQYF.